Listed below are T cell receptor beta chains from one sample, sequenced in a study of shared clonotypes between healthy human individuals. Libraries were prepared by immunoSEQ multiplex PCR; TCRdb keeps only in-frame clonotypes and omits some of them. The table records over a million clones, 98% of them present only once. The sequencing input was naive CD4+ T cells sorted from blood. The receptors come from a man younger than 40 in good health. CDR3s include the opening cysteine and the closing phenylalanine or tryptophan. The D gene is left open where the match is weak. Not all rows give a size; the values are once, few, many and, for expanded clones, a class.

D gene,clone size,V gene,J gene,CDR3 length,CDR3 DNA,CDR3 protein
NA,NA,TRBV18,TRBJ1-4,14,TGTGCCAGCTCACCACAGGTTTTTAATGAAAAACTGTTTTTT,CASSPQVFNEKLFF
TRBD2,once,TRBV11-2,TRBJ2-7,15,TGTGCCAGCAGCTACCGGACTAGCGGGAGGTACGAGCAGTACTTC,CASSYRTSGRYEQYF
TRBD1,NA,TRBV5-3,TRBJ1-2,12,TGTGCCAGAAGCGGAGACAGGGATGGCTACACCTTC,CARSGDRDGYTF
NA,NA,TRBV7-2,TRBJ2-4,17,TGTGCCAGCAGCTTAGGGGTAGACTTTCTAGCCAAAAACATTCAGTACTTC,CASSLGVDFLAKNIQYF
NA,NA,TRBV5-4,TRBJ2-7,13,TGTGCCAGCAGCAAAGACGGGGCCTACGAGCAGTACTTC,CASSKDGAYEQYF
TRBD2,NA,TRBV7-9,TRBJ2-7,15,TGTGCCAGCAAGGAGGGACTAGCGGGAGGAGGTGAGCAGTACTTC,CASKEGLAGGGEQYF
NA,NA,TRBV27,TRBJ1-1,13,TGTGCCAGCAGCCTAATGTTTGACACTGAAGCTTTCTTT,CASSLMFDTEAFF
NA,NA,TRBV10-2,TRBJ1-1,14,TGCGCCAGCAGTCCCGGGGGGGGAGGGACTGAAGCTTTCTTT,CASSPGGGGTEAFF
TRBD2,NA,TRBV29-1,TRBJ2-1,13,TGCAGCTTCAGGACTAGCAGTAACAATGAGCAGTTCTTC,CSFRTSSNNEQFF
NA,NA,TRBV28,TRBJ1-1,12,TGTGCCAGCAGTTTTAACGGTCCTGAAGCTTTCTTT,CASSFNGPEAFF
NA,NA,TRBV9,TRBJ1-1,13,TGTGCCAGCAGCTACGAACCGAACACTGAAGCTTTCTTT,CASSYEPNTEAFF
NA,NA,TRBV5-4,TRBJ2-1,13,TGTGCCAGCAGCTTGGCCCCCTACAATGAGCAGTTCTTC,CASSLAPYNEQFF
NA,NA,TRBV2,TRBJ2-7,14,TGTGCCAGCGCTCCCCCGGTCGTCTCCTACGAGCAGTACTTC,CASAPPVVSYEQYF
TRBD1,NA,TRBV5-1,TRBJ2-7,14,TGCGCCAGCAAGAAGACAGGGGCACCCTACGAGCAGTACTTC,CASKKTGAPYEQYF
NA,NA,TRBV28,TRBJ1-5,16,TGTGCCAGCAGTTTGCCGGTAGGGTATAGCAATCAGCCCCAGCATTTT,CASSLPVGYSNQPQHF
TRBD2,once,TRBV5-1,TRBJ2-1,13,TGCGCCAGCAGACTAGCGGGAGACAATGAGCAGTTCTTC,CASRLAGDNEQFF
NA,NA,TRBV18,TRBJ1-1,15,TGTGCCAGCTCACCACCGGGGGGCGGGAACACTGAAGCTTTCTTT,CASSPPGGGNTEAFF
NA,NA,TRBV11-2,TRBJ1-1,15,TGTGCCAGCAGCTTAGATCAGGTTGGCGGCACTGAAGCTTTCTTT,CASSLDQVGGTEAFF
NA,NA,TRBV28,TRBJ2-1,16,TGTGCCAGCAGCACTTATGAATGGACGGCCTACAATGAGCAGTTCTTC,CASSTYEWTAYNEQFF
NA,NA,TRBV7-9,TRBJ1-2,15,TGTGCCAGCAGCTTAGCGGGATTTAGCGGCTATGGCTACACCTTC,CASSLAGFSGYGYTF
TRBD1,NA,TRBV7-9,TRBJ1-3,14,TGTGCCAGCAGCTTGACAGGGGCTGGAAACACCATATATTTT,CASSLTGAGNTIYF
NA,NA,TRBV7-2,TRBJ1-5,16,TGTGCCAGCAGCTTATCGGGGGTTCTTAGCAATCAGCCCCAGCATTTT,CASSLSGVLSNQPQHF
TRBD2,NA,TRBV4-1,TRBJ2-2,16,TGCGCCAGCGGCCCTTTGGGGGAGGGCAGCATCGGGGAGCTGTTTTTT,CASGPLGEGSIGELFF
TRBD2,NA,TRBV7-9,TRBJ2-7,18,TGTGCCAGCACAATTTCCCCGGGAGGGCCTCCTAGCTCCTACGAGCAGTACTTC,CASTISPGGPPSSYEQYF
TRBD2,NA,TRBV7-9,TRBJ2-1,17,TGTGCCAGCAGCGCCAGACTAGCGGGAGCTTTTTACAATGAGCAGTTCTTC,CASSARLAGAFYNEQFF
NA,NA,TRBV27,TRBJ2-7,13,TGTGCCAGCAGTTTCTCTCACCCCTACGAGCAGTACTTC,CASSFSHPYEQYF
NA,NA,TRBV28,TRBJ1-3,14,TGTGCCAGCAGATCTCAGGGATCTGGAAACACCATATATTTT,CASRSQGSGNTIYF
NA,NA,TRBV11-2,TRBJ2-7,15,TGTGCCAGCAGCCCAACCCAAGGTGAGGCCTACGAGCAGTACTTC,CASSPTQGEAYEQYF
NA,NA,TRBV9,TRBJ2-1,16,TGTGCCAGCAGCCCCCTGGGGTGGGAGGCCCCCAATGAGCAGTTCTTC,CASSPLGWEAPNEQFF
NA,NA,TRBV4-3,TRBJ2-7,16,TGCGCCAGCAGCCAAGATGTTGGAGGGAGCTCCTACGAGCAGTACTTC,CASSQDVGGSSYEQYF
TRBD2,NA,TRBV14,TRBJ2-1,17,TGTGCCAGCAGCGGCCTTGCAGCGGGAGTAGGGGCCAATGAGCAGTTCTTC,CASSGLAAGVGANEQFF
TRBD2,NA,TRBV7-8,TRBJ2-5,14,TGTGCCAGCAGCTTTGGTCTAGCGGCGATGACCCAGTACTTC,CASSFGLAAMTQYF
TRBD2,NA,TRBV5-4,TRBJ2-7,19,TGTGCCAGCAGCTTGTACCGGACTAGCGGGAGGATGTCTTCCTACGAGCAGTACTTC,CASSLYRTSGRMSSYEQYF
NA,NA,TRBV2,TRBJ2-1,14,TGTGCCAGCATTAGAAATATGGATATAGGTGAGCAGTTCTTC,CASIRNMDIGEQFF
NA,NA,TRBV5-4,TRBJ2-7,14,TGTGCCAGCAGCTTGGGTGGGAGTCCCTACGAGCAGTACTTC,CASSLGGSPYEQYF
NA,NA,TRBV7-2,TRBJ1-1,14,TGTGCCAGCAGCTCAACCCGCCCCGGGACAGAAGCTTTCTTT,CASSSTRPGTEAFF
TRBD2,NA,TRBV28,TRBJ2-1,17,TGTGCCAGCAGTCCCGAAGGACTAGCGGACTCCTACAATGAGCAGTTCTTC,CASSPEGLADSYNEQFF
NA,NA,TRBV5-1,TRBJ2-2,16,TGCGCCAGCAGCTTGGCCCCAGGGTTGAACACCGGGGAGCTGTTTTTT,CASSLAPGLNTGELFF
NA,NA,TRBV5-1,TRBJ1-4,15,TGCGCCAGCAGCTTGGACTTTTCAACTAATGAAAAACTGTTTTTT,CASSLDFSTNEKLFF
TRBD2,NA,TRBV30,TRBJ2-7,15,TGTGCCTGGAGTCCCAAGGGGGTAGCGGGAGGCGAGCAGTACTTC,CAWSPKGVAGGEQYF
NA,NA,TRBV7-2,TRBJ2-7,14,TGTGCCAGCAGCTTGGGATTAAAATTCTACGAGCAGTACTTC,CASSLGLKFYEQYF